Following are 31 T cell receptor beta chains from one sample sequenced in a study of blood T cells in healthy people across ages (dated by TCRdb to 2014 to 2015). The library came from 5' RACE. The run used an Illumina HiSeq 2500. The second PCR ran for about 6 to 11 cycles and used a J-beta primer mix along with a sample-barcoded 5' primer. The raw public reads went through TCRdb reprocessing: fastp at Q25, MiXCR clone calling, in-frame beta chains kept. Each CDR3 protein gets just one entry, which takes the most common genes and DNA from the rows behind it. Present in this sample are about 1,500,000 distinct CDR3 sequences, 42% of which were seen just once. The ten biggest clones cover around 8% of the sample. The specimen was blood. These receptors all come from a young woman in good health.

The gene calls are TRBV29-1 and TRBJ1-4, with D perhaps TRBD1 (5 bases). This CDR3 comprises 11 residues. CDR1 is SQVTM, CDR2 ANQGSEA, per germline. V was clipped by 7 bases and J by 8 bases, with 11 bases between them. The CDR3 reads CSGREEEKLFF. The CDR3 DNA is TGCAGCGGCAGGGAGGAAGAAAAACTGTTTTTT.

In its sample, this clonotype was seen a few times. The chain recombines TRBV11-2 with TRBJ2-4, with 11 nucleotides matching TRBD2. CDR3 size: 20 residues. In germline, CDR1 is SGHAT, CDR2 FQNNGV. Unmatched junction bases numbered 11, after V lost 1 base and J lost 0 bases. The CDR3 reads CASSLAPPGTSGEAKNIQYF. DNA for the CDR3: TGTGCCAGCAGCTTAGCCCCTCCTGGGACTAGCGGAGAAGCCAAAAACATTCAGTACTTC.

The genes are TRBV2 and TRBJ2-7; 7 bases are shared with TRBD2. With 3 bases clipped from V and 0 bases from J, the junction kept 5 bases outside the gene matches. This CDR3 comprises 15 residues. Germline values: CDR1 SNHLY, CDR2 FYNNEI. The CDR3 nucleotides read TGTGCCAGCAGTGACCTAGCGGAAAACTCCTACGAGCAGTACTTC. Amino acids: CASSDLAENSYEQYF.

The J gene is TRBJ2-3, the V gene TRBV5-1; 9 bases are shared with TRBD1. Losses at the gene ends were 0 bases for V and 2 bases for J; bases not matched to a gene: 4. Germline V gene sequence: CDR1 SGHRS, CDR2 YFSETQ. CDR3 size: 16 residues. The CDR3 DNA is TGCGCCAGCAGCTTGGCCGGGACAGGGAACACAGATACGCAGTATTTT. This translates into CASSLAGTGNTDTQYF.

About this clonotype itself: The junction departs from germline at one end; a sequencing error may be responsible. The chain uses TRBV7-7 and TRBJ2-1; 9 bases line up with TRBD2. CDR1 and CDR2 (germline): SSHAT, FNYEAQ (reference sequence). This CDR3 spans 16 amino acids. The DNA for the CDR3 is TGTGCTAGCAGCCCCACGACTAGCGGTTTGAGGAATGAGCAGTTCTTC. This encodes CASSPTTSGLRNEQFF.

V and J are TRBV12-3 or TRBV12-4 and TRBJ1-2, with D possibly TRBD1 on 6 matching bases. Between the trimmed V and J ends, which lost 0 bases and 6 bases, there was a span of 14 bases. The CDR3 totals 15 residues. The CDR3 nucleotides read TGTGCCAGCAGTTTAGCGGGGGCCGTAACGGATGGCTACACCTTC. Protein product: CASSLAGAVTDGYTF.

This clonotype was observed a handful of times. With a much larger clone just one base away, this may be a read error. The V and J genes are TRBV3-1 and TRBJ1-1, with 11 bases lining up with TRBD1. This CDR3 contains 15 residues. In germline, CDR1 is LGHDT, CDR2 YNNKEL (reference sequence). V was clipped by 4 bases and J by 4 bases; unmatched bases: 5. As DNA, the CDR3 is TGTGCCAGCAGCCGGGGACAGGGGGGGACCACTGAAGCTTTCTTT. It is translated as CASSRGQGGTTEAFF.

This sequence joins TRBV29-1 and TRBJ2-3; 8 positions agree with TRBD1. CDR1 and CDR2 from the germline V gene are SQVTM and ANQGSEA. The CDR3 is 14 amino acids. V lost 6 bases to trimming and J lost 2 bases; unmatched junction nucleotides: 7. The CDR3 DNA reads as TGCAGCGTGAGCAGGGGGCTAGACACAGATACGCAGTATTTT. Its protein is CSVSRGLDTDTQYF.

This clonotype was counted a few times. The chain links TRBV9 to TRBJ1-1; 11 bases are shared with TRBD1. This CDR3 is built from 15 residues. The germline gives CDR1 SGDLS, CDR2 YYNGEE. V shed 7 bases, J shed 5 bases, and the junction held 10 bases outside the gene matches. The CDR3 reads CASERGQGVQTEAFF. In DNA, the CDR3 is TGTGCCAGCGAAAGGGGACAGGGGGTACAAACTGAAGCTTTCTTT.

This chain connects TRBV3-1 to TRBJ2-7; the match to TRBD1 covers 10 bases. With 4 bases clipped from V and 4 bases from J, the junction kept 10 bases outside the gene matches. Germline-derived CDR1 and CDR2 are LGHDT and YNNKEL (reference sequence). The CDR3 runs to 16 residues. The CDR3 region has the DNA TGTGCCAGCAGCCGAAGACAGGGGGCTAGTGAGTACGAGCAGTACTTC. Translated, it gives CASSRRQGASEYEQYF.

CDR3 residues: CASSTRSGYTF. The CDR3 nucleotides are TGTGCCAGCAGTACGCGATCTGGCTACACCTTC. The chain uses TRBV12-3 or TRBV12-4 and TRBJ1-2, with no clear D. The V gene lost 5 bases and the J gene lost 7 bases, with 8 bases spanning the gap. The CDR3 covers 11 residues.

This clonotype has more than one count but fewer than ten. The chain recombines TRBV3-1 with TRBJ1-4; TRBD1 is a possible D gene (6 bases). CDR1 LGHDT and CDR2 YNNKEL come from the germline V gene (reference sequence). V lost 4 bases and J 4 bases, leaving 13 bases between the germline ends. The CDR3 sequence is 15 residues long. The CDR3 here is CASSRRQDFNEKLFF. CDR3 nucleotides: TGTGCCAGCAGCCGACGACAGGATTTTAATGAAAAACTGTTTTTT.

There are a few counts of this clonotype. V is TRBV9 and J is TRBJ2-1; a weak D match, TRBD1 (6 bases). CDR1 and CDR2 from the germline V gene are SGDLS and YYNGEE. V was cut by 3 bases and J by 0 bases, with 13 bases left in between. The CDR3 covers 16 residues. The CDR3 nucleotides are TGTGCCAGCAGCGCGGGACATACTAGCTCCTACAATGAGCAGTTCTTC. Amino acids: CASSAGHTSSYNEQFF.

This clonotype came up a few times. The rearrangement uses TRBV29-1 and TRBJ2-2; D ambiguous. CDR1 SQVTM and CDR2 ANQGSEA come from the germline V gene. Trimming stripped 0 bases from V and 5 bases from J, with 10 bases between. This CDR3 has 14 amino acids. CDR3: CSVEEGSFTGELFF. CDR3 in DNA: TGCAGCGTTGAAGAAGGTTCTTTTACCGGGGAGCTGTTTTTT.

The chain uses TRBV6-6 and TRBJ2-1; 7 nucleotides match TRBD2. Germline V gene sequence: CDR1 MNHNY, CDR2 SVGAGI (reference sequence). The CDR3 is made up of 14 amino acids. V lost 8 bases, J lost 4 bases, and 8 bases stayed unmatched. CDR3 residues: CASGVTSAYNEQFF. DNA of the CDR3: TGTGCCAGCGGGGTAACTAGCGCTTACAATGAGCAGTTCTTC.

The table lists this clonotype with a few counts. J is TRBJ1-1 and V is TRBV7-2; D gene unclear. There are 16 residues in the CDR3. Trimming pared 0 bases from V and 0 bases from J, leaving 11 bases between. Germline assignment: CDR1 SGHTA and CDR2 FQGNSA. CDR3 loop: CASSLAGTAMNTEAFF. In nucleotides, the CDR3 is TGTGCCAGCAGCTTAGCGGGTACAGCTATGAACACTGAAGCTTTCTTT.

This clonotype came up many times. This chain connects TRBV27 to TRBJ1-1; no definite D call. V lost 4 bases and J 1 base, leaving 13 bases between the germline ends. Germline assignment: CDR1 MNHEY and CDR2 SMNVEV (reference sequence). This CDR3 has 15 residues. In DNA form, the CDR3 reads TGTGCCAGCAGTTCCGGGGAGACTTGGAACACTGAAGCTTTCTTT. Translation: CASSSGETWNTEAFF.

This clonotype was recorded once. The V call is TRBV12-3 or TRBV12-4, the J call TRBJ2-4; D tentatively fits TRBD1 or TRBD2 (5 bases each). V lost 6 bases to trimming and J lost 13 bases, with 22 bases between them. CDR3 size: 14 residues. CDR3: CASSRDGILVEQYF. CDR3 sequence (DNA): TGTGCCAGCAGCCGGGACGGAATACTGGTAGAGCAGTACTTC.

The chain employs TRBV3-1 and TRBJ1-2, with TRBD1 as a possible D gene (6 bases). The germline gives CDR1 LGHDT, CDR2 YNNKEL (reference sequence). This CDR3 spans 14 amino acids. V was pared by 1 base and J by 8 bases, with 14 bases between. CDR3 nucleotides: TGTGCCAGCAGCCAAGCCTCCGGGGGCAGAGGCTACACCTTC. Translation: CASSQASGGRGYTF.

V gene TRBV5-6 combines with J gene TRBJ2-7; 9 bases fit TRBD1. V lost 0 bases, J lost 9 bases, and 7 bases stayed unmatched. CDR3 length: 14 residues. The V gene's germline CDR1 is SGHDT and CDR2 YYEEEE. This CDR3 reads CASSLGQGEVLQYF. CDR3 bases: TGTGCCAGCAGCTTGGGACAGGGGGAAGTCTTGCAGTACTTC.

This rearrangement joins TRBV2 to TRBJ1-5; tentative D call: TRBD1 (6 bases). The V end lost 6 bases, the J end lost 5 bases, and 17 bases lay between the germline ends. In germline, CDR1 is SNHLY, CDR2 FYNNEI. There are 15 residues in the CDR3. The CDR3 DNA is TGTGCCAGCAGCGCAAATTCTGGACAGTATCAGCCCCAGCATTTT. It specifies CASSANSGQYQPQHF.

The chain joins TRBV7-2 to TRBJ2-5; D gene unclear. Trimming left V 4 bases short and J 7 bases short, with 16 bases between. The CDR3 runs to 14 residues. In germline, CDR1 is SGHTA, CDR2 FQGNSA. CDR3 sequence reads: CASSSRPPDGTQYF. The CDR3 nucleotides are TGTGCCAGCAGCTCCCGACCGCCGGACGGGACCCAGTACTTC.

The rearrangement uses TRBV6-5 and TRBJ2-1; the D gene is possibly TRBD1 (6 bases). Germline V CDR1 and CDR2: MNHEY, SVGAGI. This CDR3 has 15 amino acids. V lost 6 bases, J lost 6 bases, and 18 bases lay in between. CDR3 DNA: TGTGCCAGCAGCCCGCCTAGGGGGAGTGGCAATGAGCAGTTCTTC. This encodes CASSPPRGSGNEQFF.

This clonotype appeared once. J is TRBJ2-7 and V is TRBV30; D not certain. Germline assignment: CDR1 GTSNPN and CDR2 SVGIG (reference sequence). V lost 3 bases to trimming and J lost 6 bases, with 21 bases between them. The CDR3 contains 15 residues. The DNA for the CDR3 is TGTGCCTGGAGCGTAGGCCAAAACCCTCTCGGCGAGCAGTACTTC. Residues: CAWSVGQNPLGEQYF.

This clonotype was picked up a small number of times. The genes are TRBV20-1 and TRBJ1-6; D ambiguous. The CDR3 consists of 13 residues. From germline, CDR1 is DFQATT and CDR2 SNEGSKA (reference sequence). The V gene lost 1 base and the J gene lost 13 bases, with 14 bases spanning the gap. The CDR3 DNA reads as TGCAGTGCTAGAGGTGGGGTGAGTTCGCCCCTCCACTTT. Translated, it gives CSARGGVSSPLHF.

V usage is TRBV3-1 and J usage is TRBJ1-5, with D perhaps matching TRBD1 (5 bases). This CDR3 region has 13 residues. Germline V gene lookup returns CDR1 LGHDT and CDR2 YNNKEL (reference sequence). The V end was cut by 3 bases, the J end by 11 bases, with 14 bases between. CDR3 in amino acids: CASSHSSAGTQHF. DNA for the CDR3: TGTGCCAGCAGCCACTCCTCGGCAGGGACCCAGCATTTT.

This clonotype was seen a handful of times. This chain links TRBV6-6 with TRBJ2-7; 9 bases fit TRBD1. The germline V gene has CDR1 MNHNY and CDR2 SVGAGI (reference sequence). The ends lost 5 bases at V and 2 bases at J; junction bases unmatched: 10. The CDR3 contains 16 residues. DNA for the CDR3: TGTGCCAGCAGTGGAACCGGGACAGGGTCGGCCTACGAGCAGTACTTC. It codes for CASSGTGTGSAYEQYF.

Here the CDR3 reads CASSLAPLGNSYNEQFF. CDR3 DNA: TGTGCCAGCAGCTTAGCGCCCTTGGGGAACTCCTACAATGAGCAGTTCTTC. The V and J genes are TRBV7-9 and TRBJ2-1; no definite D call. The CDR3 has 17 amino acids. V lost 0 bases to trimming and J lost 0 bases, with 12 bases between them. Germline V gene data show CDR1 as SEHNR and CDR2 as FQNEAQ (reference sequence).

The chain recombines TRBV12-3 or TRBV12-4 with TRBJ1-2, with D possibly being TRBD1 (5 bases). The CDR3 is made up of 13 amino acids. The germline V and J ends were trimmed by 3 bases and 4 bases, with 9 bases remaining between them. In DNA form, the CDR3 reads TGTGCCAGCAGTTTGGTGACAGCCTATGGCTACACCTTC. It translates to CASSLVTAYGYTF.

The chain joins TRBV6-1 to TRBJ2-1; 7 bases are shared with TRBD2. CDR1 and CDR2 (germline): MNHNS, SASEGT. This CDR3 has 17 amino acids. With V trimmed by 6 bases and J by 3 bases, 14 bases remained unmatched. The CDR3 is CASSVNLGTTIYNEQFF. CDR3 in DNA: TGTGCCAGCAGCGTCAACCTCGGGACTACAATCTACAATGAGCAGTTCTTC.

In its sample, this clonotype was seen a few times. The chain carries TRBV2 and TRBJ1-6; 8 nucleotides agree with TRBD1. Germline CDR1 and CDR2: SNHLY and FYNNEI. The CDR3 is 13 residues long. V dropped 8 bases and J dropped 9; count of bases not matched to a gene: 6. The CDR3 DNA follows: TGTGCCAGCCTACAGGGGGTCAGTTCACCCCTCCACTTT. Protein: CASLQGVSSPLHF.